The 2 T cell receptor beta chains reported below all come from one sample, sequenced in a study of blood T cells in healthy people across ages. Together with a sample-barcoded 5' primer, a J-beta primer mix was included in a second PCR lasting roughly 6 to 12 cycles. TCRdb recomputed calls from the 5' RACE reads with MiXCR, one row per CDR3 protein. The top ten hold about 3% of the sample, which has roughly 800,000 distinct CDR3 sequences, around a quarter seen once. The same specimen was also included in a second study, on T cells of mothers and their children.

The sample taken for sequencing was blood. The receptors were sampled from a boy between 10 and 17 years old in good health.

This clonotype was counted only a few times. This chain uses TRBV5-5 with TRBJ2-4, with TRBD2 as a possible D gene (6 bases). Trimming took off 4 bases at V and 8 bases at J, with 10 bases between the two ends. CDR3 length: 12 residues. Germline V lookup: CDR1 SGHKS, CDR2 YYEKEE (reference sequence). The CDR3 bases are TGTGCCAGCAGCCTCCCGGGGGACATTCAGTACTTC. It encodes CASSLPGDIQYF.

The rearrangement joins TRBV7-3 to TRBJ1-1, with TRBD1 identical over 8 bases. V lost 5 bases to trimming and J lost 7 bases; unmatched junction nucleotides: 12. This CDR3 comprises 15 residues. CDR1 and CDR2 (germline): SGHTA, FQGTGA. This CDR3 reads CASSARTGKFGEAFF. CDR3 DNA: TGTGCCAGCAGCGCGCGGACAGGGAAGTTTGGTGAAGCTTTCTTT.